The source of this T cell receptor (beta chain) is a study of T cells in women clearing cervical HPV infection. Study at large: Cases were women with histologically confirmed HPV16-related CIN3 or worse, including 2 invasive cancers.

V was pared by 8 bases and J by 3 bases, with 11 bases of the junction left unmatched. CDR3 length: 15 amino acids. Germline CDR1 reads MNHEY; CDR2 reads SVGEGT. Regarding the study as a whole: Controls had more TRBV6-7 (approximately 0.15%) than cases (about 0.11%). Combining TCR richness with V gene abundances gave roughly 0.8 AUC.

Only in-frame clones appear in the TCRdb table, and some are missing; sequencing was by immunoSEQ multiplex PCR. The data include under 35,000 clones; the top ten clones carry around 6.6%. Details on this clone: Its antigen is unknown. Sequencing ends 3 residues short of the CDR3 end; the germline J gene provides the rest.

This TCR was recovered from a woman aged 18 to 69 with a cervical HPV16 infection that either progressed to CIN3+ or cleared (not recorded which). The J gene is TRBJ2-5, the V gene TRBV6-2 or TRBV6-3; 8 bases fit TRBD2. The sequenced material came from blood buffy coat. The DNA read from the CDR3 is TGTGCCAGCCATCGCGGGGTAGCGGGAAAAGAGACC. This gives the protein CASHRGVAGKET. The whole CDR3 is CASHRGVAGKETQYF.